The entry below gives a single T cell receptor (beta chain) sequence along with its context. Sequencing used immunoSEQ multiplex PCR; TCRdb keeps in-frame clones, though not all of them. The table has fewer than 20,000 clones, over 65% seen once. This specimen belongs to a study of T cell changes during pregnancy in multiple sclerosis. V lost 6 bases to trimming and J lost 1 base, with 9 bases between them. The CDR3 runs 13 residues. Germline-derived CDR1 and CDR2 are SGHVS and FNYEAQ. The specimen comprised CD8+ T cells from peripheral blood mononuclear cells, sampled after pregnancy. This receptor was identified in a female donor with multiple sclerosis, enrolled in a pregnancy study. V and J are TRBV7-6 and TRBJ2-5; D gene ambiguous. The CDR3 sequence: CASRLPLQETQYF. DNA of the CDR3: TGTGCCAGCAGATTACCCCTCCAAGAGACCCAGTACTTC. The complete variable domain, with remaining parts taken from reference TRBV7-6 and TRBJ2-5, reads GAGVSQSPRYKVTKRGQDVALRCDPISGHVSLYWYRQALGQGPEFLTYFNYEAQQDKSGLPNDRFSAERPEGSISTLTIQRTEQRDSAMYRCASRLPLQETQYFGPGTRLLVL.